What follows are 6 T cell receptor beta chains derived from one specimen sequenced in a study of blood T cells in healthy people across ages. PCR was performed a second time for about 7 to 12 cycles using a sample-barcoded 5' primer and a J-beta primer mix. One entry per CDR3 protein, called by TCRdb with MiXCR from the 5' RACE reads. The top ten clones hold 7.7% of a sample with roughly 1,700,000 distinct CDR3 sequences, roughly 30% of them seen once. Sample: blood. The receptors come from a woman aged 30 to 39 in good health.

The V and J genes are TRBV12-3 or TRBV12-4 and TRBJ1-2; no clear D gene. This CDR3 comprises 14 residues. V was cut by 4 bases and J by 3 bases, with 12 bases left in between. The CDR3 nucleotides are TGTGCCAGCAGTTGTAAGGGTTTTGACTATGGCTACACCTTC. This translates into CASSCKGFDYGYTF.

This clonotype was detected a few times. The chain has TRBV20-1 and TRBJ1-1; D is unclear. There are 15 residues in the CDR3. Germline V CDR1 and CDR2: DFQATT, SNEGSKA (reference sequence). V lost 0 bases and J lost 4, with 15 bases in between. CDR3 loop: CSARDTGAGVTEAFF. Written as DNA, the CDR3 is TGCAGTGCTAGAGATACCGGCGCCGGGGTCACTGAAGCTTTCTTT.

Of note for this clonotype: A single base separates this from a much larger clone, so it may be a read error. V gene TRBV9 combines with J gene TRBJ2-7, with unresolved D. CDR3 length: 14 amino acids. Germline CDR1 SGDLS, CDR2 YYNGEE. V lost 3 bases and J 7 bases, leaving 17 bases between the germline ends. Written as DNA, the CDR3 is TGTGCCAGCAGCGCACCGAGTAGTTTACATGAGCAGTACTTC. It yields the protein CASSAPSSLHEQYF.

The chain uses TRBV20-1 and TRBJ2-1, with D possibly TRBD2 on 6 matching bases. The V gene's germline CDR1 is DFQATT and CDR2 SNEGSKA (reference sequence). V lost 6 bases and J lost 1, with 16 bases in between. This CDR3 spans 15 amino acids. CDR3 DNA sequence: TGCAGTGCCAGCAACCGGGACTCTTCCTACAATGAGCAGTTCTTC. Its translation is CSASNRDSSYNEQFF.

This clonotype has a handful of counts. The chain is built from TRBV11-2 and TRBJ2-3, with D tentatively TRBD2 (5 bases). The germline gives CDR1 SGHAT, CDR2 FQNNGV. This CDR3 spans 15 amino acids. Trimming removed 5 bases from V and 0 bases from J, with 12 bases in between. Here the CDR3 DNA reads TGTGCCAGCAGCGCCCCAGCGGTTAGCACAGATACGCAGTATTTT. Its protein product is CASSAPAVSTDTQYF. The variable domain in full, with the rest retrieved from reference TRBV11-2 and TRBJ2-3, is EAGVAQSPRYKIIEKRQSVAFWCNPISGHATLYWYQQILGQGPKLLIQFQNNGVVDDSQLPKDRFSAERLKGVDSTLKIQPAKLEDSAVYLCASSAPAVSTDTQYFGPGTRLTVL.

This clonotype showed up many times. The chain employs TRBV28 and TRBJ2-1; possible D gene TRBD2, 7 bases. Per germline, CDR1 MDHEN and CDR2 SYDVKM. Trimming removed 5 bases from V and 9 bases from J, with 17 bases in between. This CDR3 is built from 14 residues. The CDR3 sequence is CASSTVGGLIEQFF. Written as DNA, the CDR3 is TGTGCCAGCAGTACTGTCGGGGGGCTGATTGAGCAGTTCTTC. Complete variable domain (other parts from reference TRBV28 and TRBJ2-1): DVKVTQSSRYLVKRTGEKVFLECVQDMDHENMFWYRQDPGLGLRLIYFSYDVKMKEKGDIPEGYSVSREKKERFSLILESASTNQTSMYLCASSTVGGLIEQFFGPGTRLTVL.